These 3 T cell receptor beta chains were all obtained from the same sample, sequenced in a study of CD8+CD57+ T cells in acquired aplastic anemia. Patients who underwent sequencing had shown CD8+CD57+ cell expansion by flow cytometry. According to the study, genomic DNA was the template for TCR beta VDJ and CDR3 profiling. TCRdb re-called the reads through MiXCR, storing one row per CDR3 protein. The sample has under 250,000 distinct CDR3 sequences; approximately 60% are singletons. The sample was sorted CD4+, CD8+, or CD8+CD57+ T cells (not recorded which) from PBMCs. Receptors were obtained from a human donor with aplastic anemia.

This chain links TRBV20-1 with TRBJ1-2; D uncertain. The V end was cut by 7 bases, the J end by 5 bases, with 20 bases between. The CDR3 totals 14 residues. CDR1 DFQATT and CDR2 SNEGSKA come from the germline V gene (reference sequence). This CDR3 reads CSVRGGNEVYGYTF. CDR3 DNA: TGCAGTGTACGTGGAGGGAATGAAGTATATGGCTACACCTTC.

This clonotype turned up a few times. V usage is TRBV11-2 and J usage is TRBJ2-7; a possible D gene is TRBD1 (5 bases). CDR3 length equals 14 residues. V gave up 5 bases and J gave up 4 bases, with 15 bases separating them. Germline loops: CDR1 SGHAT, CDR2 FQNNGV. CDR3 protein: CASSRTQGSYEQYF. The CDR3 DNA reads as TGTGCCAGCAGCAGGACCCAGGGTTCTTACGAGCAGTACTTC.

This clonotype was seen many times. The chain uses TRBV5-6 and TRBJ1-4, with unresolved D. CDR3 length: 13 residues. V was pared by 2 bases and J by 4 bases, with 6 bases between. CDR1 is SGHDT, CDR2 YYEEEE, per germline. In DNA, the CDR3 is TGTGCCAGCAGCTTCCTCCTTAATGAAAAACTGTTTTTT. This translates into CASSFLLNEKLFF.